The present T cell receptor (beta chain) was sequenced within a study of response to subunit inactivated influenza vaccine (dated by TCRdb to the late 2010s). General notes on the study: The study used deep quantitative T cell receptor repertoire profiling to track responses to a trivalent subunit inactivated influenza vaccine. The investigation overall reported the following: The authors suggested that each seasonal influenza vaccination may recruit only a limited number of new T cells.

V is cut by 1 base and J by 3 bases, and the space between the germline ends is 4 bases. The CDR3 starts with the cysteine, ends with the phenylalanine, and has 12 residues. Only CDR3 DNA remains: 36 bases, in frame from the first base. With respect to this clonotype: Its specific antigen is unknown. Given a much more abundant clone one base away, this may be a read error.

Library preparation employed RT-PCR. Reads for this sample came from an Illumina HiSeq 2500. TCRdb passed the public sequencing reads through fastp at Q25 and MiXCR, retaining productive beta sequences. Records with the same CDR3 protein are collapsed into one entry carrying the most frequent genes and DNA. The sample yields 150,000 to 200,000 distinct CDR3 sequences; roughly 10% were counted once. The ten largest clones capture about a third of the sample. The chain is assembled from TRBV12-3 or TRBV12-4 and TRBJ2-7; no D gene is confidently identified. The sequence was collected from a man aged 50-75 years who received an inactivated influenza vaccine. Donor details come from another sample of the same person, matched by shared clones. Source: CD8+ T cells sorted from PBMCs, taken about 23 months after vaccination. The CDR3 protein: CASSLVYYEQYF. The sequenced DNA: TGTGCCAGCAGTTTAGTATACTACGAGCAGTACTTC.